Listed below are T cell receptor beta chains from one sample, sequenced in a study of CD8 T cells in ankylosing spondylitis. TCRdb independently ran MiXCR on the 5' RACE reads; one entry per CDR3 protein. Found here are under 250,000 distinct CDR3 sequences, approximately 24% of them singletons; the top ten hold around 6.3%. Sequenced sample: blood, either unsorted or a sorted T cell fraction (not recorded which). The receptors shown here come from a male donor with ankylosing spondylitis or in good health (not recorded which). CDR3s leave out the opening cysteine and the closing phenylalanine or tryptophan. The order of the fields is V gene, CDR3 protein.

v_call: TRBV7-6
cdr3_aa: ASSLSGGPDTQY

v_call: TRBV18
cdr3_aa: ASSPPGQSGEKLF

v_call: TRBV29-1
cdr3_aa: SVEQDKAYEQY

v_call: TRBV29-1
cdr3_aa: SSSFNPLNEQF

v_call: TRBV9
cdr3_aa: ASSASGYTDTQY

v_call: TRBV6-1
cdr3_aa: ASIPRTSGRETQY

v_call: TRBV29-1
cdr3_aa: SAGDMDSAF

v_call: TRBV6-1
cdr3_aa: ASSEGWGNQPQH

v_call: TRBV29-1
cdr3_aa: SVSDWQNTGELF

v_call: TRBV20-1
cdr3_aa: SASGNHQPQH

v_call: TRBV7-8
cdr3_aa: ASSLGTGDTGQY

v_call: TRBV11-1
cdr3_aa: ASSVGLAGGEETQY

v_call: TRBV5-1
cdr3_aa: ASSPRAGGNTEAF

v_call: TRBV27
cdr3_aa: ASSLSVRHYEQY

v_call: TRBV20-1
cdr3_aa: SARDPGIVETQY

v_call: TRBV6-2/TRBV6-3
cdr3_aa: ASSYRSNSKRPYEQY

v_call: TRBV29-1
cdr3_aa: SVEGGFDSYNEQF

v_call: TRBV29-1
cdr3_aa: SVQLAKETQY

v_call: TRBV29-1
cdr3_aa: SGQLATRGETQY

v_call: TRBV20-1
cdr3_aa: SARGQFEAF

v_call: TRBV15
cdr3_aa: ATGRDRRDTQY

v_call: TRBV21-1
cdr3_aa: AISPGLAGTEQY

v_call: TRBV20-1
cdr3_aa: RPSGRAHEQY

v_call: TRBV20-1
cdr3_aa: SARDSPGRNEKLF

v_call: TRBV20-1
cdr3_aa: SARDAGGTFYEQY

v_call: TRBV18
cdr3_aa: ASSPPGSGNTIY

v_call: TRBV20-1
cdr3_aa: SARRSGNLDEQF

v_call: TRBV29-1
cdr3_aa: SVRTGESSTGELF

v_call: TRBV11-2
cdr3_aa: ASSLGMLAGSFETQY

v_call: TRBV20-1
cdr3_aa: SANMQETQY

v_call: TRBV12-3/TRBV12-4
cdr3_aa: ASSGETGGRGGYT

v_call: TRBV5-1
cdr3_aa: ASSWEGPAQETQY

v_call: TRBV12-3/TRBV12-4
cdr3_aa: ASRKTGANTEAF

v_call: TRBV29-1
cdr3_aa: SVKGRLNTEAF

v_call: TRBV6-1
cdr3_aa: ASSEAVGNNSPLH

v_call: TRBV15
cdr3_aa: ATSRDLDPPEQF

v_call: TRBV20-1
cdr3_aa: SARGVRAAYEQY

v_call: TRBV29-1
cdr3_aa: SVPRASNYGYT

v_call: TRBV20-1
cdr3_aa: SAEPSGRDREAKNIQY

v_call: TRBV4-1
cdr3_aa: ASSPSGGMIYEQY

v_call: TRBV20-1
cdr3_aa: SARASGTYEQY

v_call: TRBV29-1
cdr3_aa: SVYVSRVGAYEQY

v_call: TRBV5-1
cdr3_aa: ASSPTGVANYGYT